These 31 T cell receptor beta chains were all obtained from the same sample, sequenced in a study of Ad26.COV2.S vaccination and SARS-CoV-2 variants. Noted treatment: 19 received Ad26.COV2.S at low or high dose, single or two shots; several received placebo; per-sample allocation not given. The investigators took samples on day 63 after the first vaccine or placebo injection. The table came from immunoSEQ multiplex PCR; TCRdb's copy has only in-frame clones and leaves some out. The data hold around 300,000 clones, with roughly 89% observed a single time. This specimen was peripheral blood, taken in a trial of Ad26.COV2.S vaccine versus placebo. The receptors stem from a person between 18 and 65 years old who received the Ad26.COV2.S COVID-19 vaccine or a placebo.

The rearrangement joins TRBV5-4 to TRBJ2-1, with a weak D call TRBD1 (6 bases). Trimming removed 7 bases at V and 0 bases at J, with 14 bases between. This CDR3 spans 15 amino acids. CDR1 and CDR2 from the germline V gene are SGHNT and YYREEE (reference sequence). The CDR3 DNA reads as TGTGCCAGCGCACCGGACAGCAGCTCCTACAATGAGCAGTTCTTC. Its translation: CASAPDSSSYNEQFF. Full variable domain (remainder filled in from reference TRBV5-4 and TRBJ2-1): ETGVTQSPTHLIKTRGQQVTLRCSSQSGHNTVSWYQQALGQGPQFIFQYYREEENGRGNFPPRFSGLQFPNYSSELNVNALELDDSALYLCASAPDSSSYNEQFFGPGTRLTVL.

In regard to this clone: Additional DNA sequences in this sample encode the identical CDR3. The V and J genes are TRBV11-2 and TRBJ2-7; TRBD1 aligns across 8 bases. Germline trimming cut 1 base from V and 4 bases from J; bases unmatched to any gene: 6. This CDR3 is built from 15 residues. The germline V gene has CDR1 SGHAT and CDR2 FQNNGV. DNA of the CDR3: TGTGCCAGCAGCTTAGGGCCAGGGGGCAGTTACGAGCAGTACTTC. Its protein is CASSLGPGGSYEQYF.

The chain links TRBV29-1 to TRBJ2-5; TRBD2 matches at 7 bases. The V gene end was trimmed by 6 bases and the J gene end by 4 bases; junction bases not matched to a gene: 14. Germline lookup yields CDR1 SQVTM and CDR2 ANQGSEA. The CDR3 contains 15 residues. CDR3 sequence: CSVPLAAGVGETQYF. In nucleotides, the CDR3 is TGCAGCGTCCCGTTAGCGGCGGGAGTTGGAGAGACCCAGTACTTC.

J is TRBJ1-4 and V is TRBV12-3 or TRBV12-4; no clear D. There are 11 residues in the CDR3. Trimming shortened V by 6 bases and J by 8 bases, and 7 bases separated the two germline ends. The CDR3 DNA sequence: TGTGCCAGCAGAACTGGGGAAAAACTGTTTTTT. This sequence encodes CASRTGEKLFF.

This chain uses TRBV5-3 with TRBJ2-5; 13 nucleotides agree with TRBD2. TRBV5-3 is designated an ORF whose function remains uncertain. V shed 1 base, J shed 1 base, and the junction held 4 bases outside the gene matches. This CDR3 comprises 17 residues. In nucleotides, the CDR3 is TGTGCCAGAAGCTTGCGGACTAGCGGGAGTGTCCAAGAGACCCAGTACTTC. This encodes CARSLRTSGSVQETQYF.

V gene TRBV5-6 combines with J gene TRBJ2-3, with D possibly being TRBD1 or TRBD2 (5 bases each). V was clipped by 5 bases and J by 0 bases, with 13 bases between them. CDR1 SGHDT and CDR2 YYEEEE come from the germline V gene. The CDR3 length is 15 residues. The CDR3 DNA follows: TGTGCCAGCAGTCATTACGGGGACAGCACAGATACGCAGTATTTT. Translation: CASSHYGDSTDTQYF.

V usage is TRBV19 and J usage is TRBJ2-1; no firm D call. Germline assignment: CDR1 LNHDA and CDR2 SQIVND (reference sequence). The CDR3 consists of 16 residues. V dropped 3 bases and J dropped 0 bases, with 12 bases sitting between them. The CDR3 protein is CASSISWFLSYNEQFF. In DNA form, the CDR3 reads TGTGCCAGTAGTATTAGTTGGTTCCTCTCCTACAATGAGCAGTTCTTC.

The genes are TRBV28 and TRBJ1-1; D gene ambiguous. CDR3 length: 12 amino acids. CDR1 is MDHEN and CDR2 is SYDVKM in the germline V gene. V was pared by 4 bases and J by 1 base, with 4 bases between. CDR3 in DNA: TGTGCCAGCAGTTCAAGGAACACTGAAGCTTTCTTT. Translated, it gives CASSSRNTEAFF. The full variable domain, rest sourced from reference TRBV28 and TRBJ1-1, is DVKVTQSSRYLVKRTGEKVFLECVQDMDHENMFWYRQDPGLGLRLIYFSYDVKMKEKGDIPEGYSVSREKKERFSLILESASTNQTSMYLCASSSRNTEAFFGQGTRLTVV.

The chain carries TRBV6-6 and TRBJ1-1; the match to TRBD1 covers 8 bases. The germline V gene has CDR1 MNHNY and CDR2 SVGAGI (reference sequence). The CDR3 runs to 12 residues. V dropped 8 bases and J dropped 10; count of bases not matched to a gene: 9. Here the CDR3 reads CASRQGAQGAFF. The DNA of the CDR3 is TGTGCCAGCCGGCAGGGGGCGCAAGGAGCTTTCTTT.

V usage is TRBV13 and J usage is TRBJ2-1; D perhaps matches TRBD2 (5 bases). CDR3 size: 16 residues. Looked up from germline, CDR1 is PRHDT and CDR2 is FYEKMQ (reference sequence). Deletions cut 5 bases from V and 5 bases from J, with 19 bases between. CDR3 sequence (DNA): TGTGCCAGCAGCATTCGGTGGACTGGAGCCAACAATGAGCAGTTCTTC. It codes for CASSIRWTGANNEQFF.

The chain is built from TRBV7-9 and TRBJ1-3; D call uncertain. V dropped 3 bases and J dropped 0 bases, with 6 bases sitting between them. In germline, CDR1 is SEHNR, CDR2 FQNEAQ (reference sequence). This CDR3 has 14 amino acids. The CDR3 DNA follows: TGTGCCAGCAGCTTGATGGTCTCTGGAAACACCATATATTTT. Its translation: CASSLMVSGNTIYF.

In its sample, this clone was seen once. The chain is built from TRBV3-1 (or the pseudogene TRBV3-2) and TRBJ2-7; D remains ambiguous. V lost 1 base and J 4 bases, leaving 17 bases between the germline ends. This CDR3 spans 16 amino acids. Per the germline V gene, CDR1 is LGHDT and CDR2 is YNNKEL (reference sequence). The CDR3 is CASSQVFVGFDYEQYF. The CDR3 nucleotides read TGTGCCAGCAGCCAAGTCTTCGTGGGCTTCGATTACGAGCAGTACTTC.

This clone was recorded once. This chain connects TRBV19 to TRBJ2-4; D is uncertain. The ends were cut back, 5 bases at V and 0 bases at J, with 14 bases in the middle. Germline CDR1 LNHDA, CDR2 SQIVND (reference sequence). CDR3 length: 16 residues. The CDR3 is CASSATANLAKNIQYF. The DNA for the CDR3 is TGTGCCAGTAGTGCAACAGCCAACCTAGCCAAAAACATTCAGTACTTC.

This clone was found a few times. The chain is built from TRBV30 and TRBJ2-7, with D possibly being TRBD1 (6 bases). V was pared by 2 bases and J by 6 bases, with 14 bases between. The CDR3 length is 13 residues. Germline-derived CDR1 and CDR2 are GTSNPN and SVGIG (reference sequence). The CDR3, as DNA: TGTGCCTGGAGTCCAGGGGCGACCGGCGAGCAGTACTTC. Protein: CAWSPGATGEQYF.

V is TRBV6-5 and J is TRBJ1-1; possible D gene TRBD1, 6 bases. Germline V gene data show CDR1 as MNHEY and CDR2 as SVGAGI. This CDR3 region has 14 residues. Trimming removed 8 bases at V and 3 bases at J, with 16 bases between. This CDR3 is CASGNPTGYTEAFF. The CDR3 region has the DNA TGTGCCAGCGGTAATCCGACAGGATACACTGAAGCTTTCTTT.

The DNA for the CDR3 is TGTGCCAGCAGCCAAGGCTCCCTAGCGGGGCTCCACCAAGAGACCCAGTACTTC. Residues: CASSQGSLAGLHQETQYF. V is TRBV3-1 (or the pseudogene TRBV3-2) and J is TRBJ2-5; 9 nucleotides agree with TRBD2. Trimming at V came to 1 base and at J to 0 bases, leaving 9 bases not matched to a gene. The CDR3 has 18 residues. CDR1 is LGHDT and CDR2 is YNNKEL in the germline V gene (reference sequence).

The V call is TRBV5-8, the J call TRBJ2-1, with TRBD1 identical over 7 bases. The J segment lost 3 bases and the V segment lost 4 bases, leaving 10 bases of the junction unmatched. The CDR3 has 16 amino acids. Per germline, CDR1 SGHTS and CDR2 YDEGEE. CDR3 residues: CASSARQGSLYNEQFF. The CDR3 DNA reads as TGTGCCAGCAGCGCGAGACAGGGATCGCTCTACAATGAGCAGTTCTTC.

V and J are TRBV29-1 and TRBJ1-1; the match to TRBD1 covers 8 bases. J was trimmed by 7 bases and V by 7 bases; bases with no gene match: 8. Germline CDR1 reads SQVTM; CDR2 reads ANQGSEA. CDR3 length: 12 amino acids. CDR3: CSALTGDGEAFF. The CDR3, as DNA: TGCAGCGCCCTGACAGGGGATGGTGAAGCTTTCTTT.

The V gene is TRBV7-2, the J gene TRBJ2-7; D is perhaps TRBD2 (6 bases). Germline assignment: CDR1 SGHTA and CDR2 FQGNSA. Deletions cut 6 bases from V and 0 bases from J, with 12 bases between. CDR3 length equals 14 residues. Written as DNA, the CDR3 is TGTGCCAGCAGGCTCCACGGGAGCTCCTACGAGCAGTACTTC. This sequence encodes CASRLHGSSYEQYF.

The chain recombines TRBV4-1 with TRBJ1-1; D is ambiguous. The germline V gene encodes CDR1 MGHRA and CDR2 YSYEKL. V was cut by 4 bases and J by 3 bases, with 15 bases left in between. This CDR3 spans 15 amino acids. This CDR3 reads CASSRTPGDDTEAFF. The CDR3 DNA follows: TGCGCCAGCAGCCGCACCCCGGGAGACGACACTGAAGCTTTCTTT.

J is TRBJ1-1 and V is TRBV6-5; D is ambiguous. Germline CDR1 MNHEY, CDR2 SVGAGI. V was cut by 8 bases and J by 0 bases, with 13 bases left in between. This CDR3 region has 14 residues. The chain's CDR3 is CASGRGLLNTEAFF. The CDR3, as DNA: TGTGCCAGCGGTCGCGGACTCTTGAACACTGAAGCTTTCTTT.

The V and J genes are TRBV7-8 and TRBJ1-1, with 7 positions matching TRBD1. With 2 bases clipped from V and 2 bases from J, the junction kept 5 bases outside the gene matches. The CDR3 has 15 residues. Germline values: CDR1 SGHVS, CDR2 FQNEAQ. The CDR3 reads CASSLHRGKNTEAFF. The CDR3 bases are TGTGCCAGCAGCTTACACAGGGGCAAAAACACTGAAGCTTTCTTT.

This clone was detected a few times. The CDR3 loop is CASSFAGGAGEKLFF. CDR3 sequence (DNA): TGTGCCAGCAGTTTTGCAGGGGGCGCAGGTGAAAAACTGTTTTTT. The genes are TRBV27 and TRBJ1-4; 8 bases match TRBD1. CDR1 MNHEY and CDR2 SMNVEV come from the germline V gene (reference sequence). V shed 3 bases and J 7 bases; nucleotides not matched to a gene: 7. CDR3 length: 15 residues.

V gene TRBV5-6 combines with J gene TRBJ1-1, with TRBD1 identical over 11 bases. Germline trimming cut 4 bases from V and 7 bases from J; bases unmatched to any gene: 6. CDR3 length equals 14 residues. Germline CDR1 and CDR2: SGHDT and YYEEEE. CDR3 nucleotide sequence: TGTGCCAGCAGCCTCGGACAGGGGGCAGTTGAAGCTTTCTTT. As protein: CASSLGQGAVEAFF. Full variable domain (missing parts from reference TRBV5-6 and TRBJ1-1): DAGVTQSPTHLIKTRGQQVTLRCSPKSGHDTVSWYQQALGQGPQFIFQYYEEEERQRGNFPDRFSGHQFPNYSSELNVNALLLGDSALYLCASSLGQGAVEAFFGQGTRLTVV.

The CDR3 region is CASRAFSGRAGGELFF. DNA of the CDR3: TGTGCCAGCAGGGCCTTTAGCGGGAGGGCCGGCGGGGAGCTGTTTTTT. The V and J genes are TRBV28 and TRBJ2-2; 11 bases map to TRBD2. Germline-derived CDR1 and CDR2 are MDHEN and SYDVKM. The CDR3 length is 16 residues. V dropped 6 bases and J dropped 7; count of bases not matched to a gene: 10. Full variable domain (missing parts from reference TRBV28 and TRBJ2-2): DVKVTQSSRYLVKRTGEKVFLECVQDMDHENMFWYRQDPGLGLRLIYFSYDVKMKEKGDIPEGYSVSREKKERFSLILESASTNQTSMYLCASRAFSGRAGGELFFGEGSRLTVL.

The chain is built from TRBV12-3 or TRBV12-4 and TRBJ1-6; no clear D gene. This CDR3 has 13 residues. Trimming pared 6 bases from V and 1 base from J, leaving 4 bases between. In nucleotides, the CDR3 is TGTGCCAGCAGGGCGTCCTATAATTCACCCCTCCACTTT. It translates to CASRASYNSPLHF.

The gene calls are TRBV30 and TRBJ2-1; 8 bases are shared with TRBD2. After removal of 4 bases from V and 7 bases from J, the junction contained 15 bases not matched to a gene. The CDR3 spans 16 residues. The germline V gene encodes CDR1 GTSNPN and CDR2 SVGIG (reference sequence). Here the CDR3 DNA reads TGTGCCTGGAAATCAAGCGGGAGTGTCAGGTGGAATGAGCAGTTCTTC. Translating gives CAWKSSGSVRWNEQFF.

The chain combines TRBV5-6 with TRBJ2-7, with D possibly TRBD1 on 6 matching bases. The CDR3 is 14 residues long. Trimming removed 5 bases from V and 0 bases from J, with 12 bases in between. In germline, CDR1 is SGHDT, CDR2 YYEEEE. The CDR3 sequence: CASSFDRNSYEQYF. CDR3 in DNA: TGTGCCAGCAGTTTCGACAGGAACTCCTACGAGCAGTACTTC.

The gene calls are TRBV12-5 and TRBJ1-1; possibly TRBD1 for D (5 bases). The CDR3 is 13 residues long. Germline loops: CDR1 LGHNT, CDR2 FRNRAP. Trimming took 8 bases from V and 3 from J, leaving 13 bases between them. This CDR3 is CASRVWGDTEAFF. CDR3 coding DNA: TGTGCTAGTAGGGTTTGGGGGGACACTGAAGCTTTCTTT.

This chain uses TRBV25-1 with TRBJ2-5, with TRBD2 matching 13 bases. Germline values: CDR1 MGHDK, CDR2 SYGVNS. The CDR3 has 18 amino acids. V dropped 4 bases and J dropped 5; count of bases not matched to a gene: 13. DNA for the CDR3: TGTGCCAGCAGTGCCCCCGAGAACGGACTAGCGGGAGCTGAGACCCAGTACTTC. Residues: CASSAPENGLAGAETQYF. The entire variable domain, with the rest obtained from reference TRBV25-1 and TRBJ2-5, is as follows: EADIYQTPRYLVIGTGKKITLECSQTMGHDKMYWYQQDPGMELHLIHYSYGVNSTEKGDLSSESTVSRIRTEHFPLTLESARPSHTSQYLCASSAPENGLAGAETQYFGPGTRLLVL.

This chain joins TRBV5-1 and TRBJ1-2; D remains ambiguous. Germline V gene lookup returns CDR1 SGHRS and CDR2 YFSETQ. The germline V and J ends were trimmed by 1 base and 3 bases, with 13 bases remaining between them. The CDR3 is 15 amino acids. For the CDR3, the DNA is TGCGCCAGCAGCTTGTACCAGGACGGAGACTATGGCTACACCTTC. Its translation is CASSLYQDGDYGYTF. Using reference TRBV5-1 and TRBJ1-2 for the parts outside the CDR3, the full variable domain is KAGVTQTPRYLIKTRGQQVTLSCSPISGHRSVSWYQQTPGQGLQFLFEYFSETQRNKGNFPGRFSGRQFSNSRSEMNVSTLELGDSALYLCASSLYQDGDYGYTFGSGTRLTVV.